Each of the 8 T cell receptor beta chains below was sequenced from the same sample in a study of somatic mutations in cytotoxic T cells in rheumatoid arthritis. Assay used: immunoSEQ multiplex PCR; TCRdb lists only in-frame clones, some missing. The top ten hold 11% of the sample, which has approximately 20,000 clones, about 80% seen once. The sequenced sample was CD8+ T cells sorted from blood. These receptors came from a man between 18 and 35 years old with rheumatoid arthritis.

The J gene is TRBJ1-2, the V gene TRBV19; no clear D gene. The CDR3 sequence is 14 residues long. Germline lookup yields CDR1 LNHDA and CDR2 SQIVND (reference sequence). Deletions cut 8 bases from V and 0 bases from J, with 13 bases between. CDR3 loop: CASSRGPPNYGYTF. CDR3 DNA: TGTGCCAGTTCTCGAGGACCTCCTAACTATGGCTACACCTTC. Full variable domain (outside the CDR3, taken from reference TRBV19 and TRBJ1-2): DGGITQSPKYLFRKEGQNVTLSCEQNLNHDAMYWYRQDPGQGLRLIYYSQIVNDFQKGDIAEGYSVSREKKESFPLTVTSAQKNPTAFYLCASSRGPPNYGYTFGSGTRLTVV.

CDR3 coding DNA: TGTGCCAGCAGTGAAGCGGACACATATAATGAAAAACTGTTTTTT. It codes for CASSEADTYNEKLFF. The V gene is TRBV6-1, the J gene TRBJ1-4, with TRBD1 as a possible D gene (5 bases). The CDR3 runs 15 residues. From germline, CDR1 is MNHNS and CDR2 SASEGT. Between the trimmed V and J ends, which lost 0 bases and 4 bases, there was a span of 9 bases.

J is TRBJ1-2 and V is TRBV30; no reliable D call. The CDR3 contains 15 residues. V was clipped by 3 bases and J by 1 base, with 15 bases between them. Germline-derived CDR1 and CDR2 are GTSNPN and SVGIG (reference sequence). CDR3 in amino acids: CAWRSIRQDNYGYTF. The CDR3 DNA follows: TGTGCCTGGAGGTCAATCCGGCAAGATAACTATGGCTACACCTTC.

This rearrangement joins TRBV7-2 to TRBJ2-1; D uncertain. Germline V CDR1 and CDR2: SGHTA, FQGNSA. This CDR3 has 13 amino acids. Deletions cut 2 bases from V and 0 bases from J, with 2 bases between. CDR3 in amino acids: CASSLNSYNEQFF. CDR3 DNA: TGTGCCAGCAGCTTAAACTCCTACAATGAGCAGTTCTTC.

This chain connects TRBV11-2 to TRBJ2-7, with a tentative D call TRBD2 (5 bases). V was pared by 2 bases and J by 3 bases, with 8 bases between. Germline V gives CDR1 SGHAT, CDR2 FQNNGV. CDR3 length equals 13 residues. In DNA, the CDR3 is TGTGCCAGCAGCTTATACGGGATCTACGAGCAGTACTTC. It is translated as CASSLYGIYEQYF.

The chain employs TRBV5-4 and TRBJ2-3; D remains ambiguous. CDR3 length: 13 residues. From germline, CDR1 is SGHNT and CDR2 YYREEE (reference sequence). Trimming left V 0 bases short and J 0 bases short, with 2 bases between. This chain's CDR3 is CASSLDSTDTQYF. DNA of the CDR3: TGTGCCAGCAGCTTGGACAGCACAGATACGCAGTATTTT. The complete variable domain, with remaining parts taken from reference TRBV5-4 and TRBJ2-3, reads ETGVTQSPTHLIKTRGQQVTLRCSSQSGHNTVSWYQQALGQGPQFIFQYYREEENGRGNFPPRFSGLQFPNYSSELNVNALELDDSALYLCASSLDSTDTQYFGPGTRLTVL.

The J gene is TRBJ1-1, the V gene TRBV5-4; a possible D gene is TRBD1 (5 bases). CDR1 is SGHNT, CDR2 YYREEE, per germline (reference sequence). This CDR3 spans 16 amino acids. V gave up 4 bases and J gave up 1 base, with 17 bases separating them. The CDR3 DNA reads TGTGCCAGCAGCCCCTCAAAGGGGCTAGAGAACACTGAAGCTTTCTTT. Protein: CASSPSKGLENTEAFF.

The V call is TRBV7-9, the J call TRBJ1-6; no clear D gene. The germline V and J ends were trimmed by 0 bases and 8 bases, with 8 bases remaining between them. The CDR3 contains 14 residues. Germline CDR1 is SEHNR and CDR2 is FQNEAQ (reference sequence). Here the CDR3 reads CASSLALGDSPLHF. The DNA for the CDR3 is TGTGCCAGCAGCTTAGCATTGGGCGATTCACCCCTCCACTTT.